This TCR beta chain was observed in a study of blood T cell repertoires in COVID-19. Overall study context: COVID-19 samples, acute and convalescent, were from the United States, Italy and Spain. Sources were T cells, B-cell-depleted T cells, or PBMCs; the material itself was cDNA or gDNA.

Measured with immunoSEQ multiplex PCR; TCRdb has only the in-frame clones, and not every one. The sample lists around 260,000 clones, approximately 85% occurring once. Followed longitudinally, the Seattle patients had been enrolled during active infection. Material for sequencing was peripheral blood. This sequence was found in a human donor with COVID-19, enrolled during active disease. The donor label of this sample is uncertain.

CDR3 region: CASSPREGATDSEAFF. The CDR3 DNA is TGTGCCAGCTCTCCGCGGGAGGGGGCGACCGACTCTGAAGCTTTCTTT. This chain joins TRBV18 and TRBJ1-1, with TRBD1 matching over 7 bases. V shed 6 bases, J shed 6 bases, and the junction held 16 bases outside the gene matches. Germline values: CDR1 KGHSH, CDR2 LQKENI. The CDR3 runs to 16 residues.